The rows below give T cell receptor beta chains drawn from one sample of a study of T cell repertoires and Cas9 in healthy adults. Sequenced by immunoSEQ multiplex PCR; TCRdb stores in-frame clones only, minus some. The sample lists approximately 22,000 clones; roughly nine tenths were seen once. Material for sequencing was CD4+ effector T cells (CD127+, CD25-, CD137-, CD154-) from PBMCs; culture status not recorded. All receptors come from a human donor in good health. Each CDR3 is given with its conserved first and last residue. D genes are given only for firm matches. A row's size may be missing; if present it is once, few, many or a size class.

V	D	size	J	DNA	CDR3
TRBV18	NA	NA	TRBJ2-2	TGTGCCAGCTCACCATCGGGAGCAGGGGCCAACACCGGGGAGCTGTTTTTT	CASSPSGAGANTGELFF
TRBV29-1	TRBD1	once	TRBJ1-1	TGCAGCGGTGGAGGACAGGGTGGTACTGAAGCTTTCTTT	CSGGGQGGTEAFF
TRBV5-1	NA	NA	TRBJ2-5	TGCGCCAGCAGCATGGAGACGCCGACGGAGACCCAGTACTTC	CASSMETPTETQYF
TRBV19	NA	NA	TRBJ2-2	TGTGCCAGTAGTATAGTGACAGTCTCGAACACCGGGGAGCTGTTTTTT	CASSIVTVSNTGELFF
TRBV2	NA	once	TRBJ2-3	TGTGCCAGCAGTGATGGTAGGGACGGCGCAGATACGCAGTATTTT	CASSDGRDGADTQYF
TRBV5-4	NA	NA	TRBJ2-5	TGTGCCAGCAGCCTAGACATAGGCCAAGAGACCCAGTACTTC	CASSLDIGQETQYF
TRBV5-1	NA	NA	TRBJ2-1	TGCGCCAGCAGCTTGGCCGGGGGACAGAAGAGCTCCTACAATGAGCAGTTCTTC	CASSLAGGQKSSYNEQFF
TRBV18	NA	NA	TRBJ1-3	TGTGCCAGCTCACGAGGTGAGGGAAACACCATATATTTT	CASSRGEGNTIYF
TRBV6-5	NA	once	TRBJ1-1	TGTGCCAGCAGCCCTTCGACGGGAAACACTGAAGCTTTCTTT	CASSPSTGNTEAFF
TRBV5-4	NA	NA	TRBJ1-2	TGTGCCAGCAGCTTGGGCCCCGGTAGGGGAGAAAACTATGGCTACACCTTC	CASSLGPGRGENYGYTF